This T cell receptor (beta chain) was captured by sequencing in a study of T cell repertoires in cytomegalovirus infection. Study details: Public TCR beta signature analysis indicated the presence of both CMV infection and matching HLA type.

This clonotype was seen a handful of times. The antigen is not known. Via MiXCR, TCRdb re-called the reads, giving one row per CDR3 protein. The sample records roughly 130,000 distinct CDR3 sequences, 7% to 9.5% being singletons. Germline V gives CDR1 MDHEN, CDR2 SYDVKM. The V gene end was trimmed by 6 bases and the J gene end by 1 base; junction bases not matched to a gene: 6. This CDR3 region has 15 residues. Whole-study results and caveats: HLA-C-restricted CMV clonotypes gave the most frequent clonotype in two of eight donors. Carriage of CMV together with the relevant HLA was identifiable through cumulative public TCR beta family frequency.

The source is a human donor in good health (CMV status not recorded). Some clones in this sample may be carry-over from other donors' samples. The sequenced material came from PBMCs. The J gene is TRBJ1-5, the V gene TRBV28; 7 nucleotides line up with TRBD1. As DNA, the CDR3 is TGTGCCAGCAGCCCAGGGGGTGGAAGCAATCAGCCCCAGCATTTT. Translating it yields CASSPGGGSNQPQHF.